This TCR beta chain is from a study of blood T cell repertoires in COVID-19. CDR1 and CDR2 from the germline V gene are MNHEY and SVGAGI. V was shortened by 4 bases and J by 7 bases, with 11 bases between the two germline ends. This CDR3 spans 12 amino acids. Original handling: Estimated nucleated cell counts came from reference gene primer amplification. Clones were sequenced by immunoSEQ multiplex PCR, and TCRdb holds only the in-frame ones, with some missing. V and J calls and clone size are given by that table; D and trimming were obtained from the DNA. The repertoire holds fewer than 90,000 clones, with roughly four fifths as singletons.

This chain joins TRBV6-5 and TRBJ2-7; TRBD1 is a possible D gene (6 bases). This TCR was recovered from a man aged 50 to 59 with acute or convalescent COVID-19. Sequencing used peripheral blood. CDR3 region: CASSSDQGEQYF. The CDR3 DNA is TGTGCCAGCAGTTCGGATCAGGGGGAGCAGTACTTC.